This TCR beta chain comes out of a study of blood T cell repertoires in COVID-19. Study summary: From the United States, Italy and Spain came samples of acute and convalescent COVID-19. Nucleic acid was either cDNA or gDNA, and it came from T cells, B-cell-depleted T cells, or PBMCs.

Germline V lookup: CDR1 LGHNA, CDR2 YSLEER. V was clipped by 5 bases and J by 7 bases, with 14 bases between them. CDR3 length: 14 residues. Seattle's cohort entered during active infection and was followed longitudinally. Here immunoSEQ multiplex PCR was the method, and the copy in TCRdb shows in-frame clones only, minus some. The table records more than 350,000 clones, more than 70% of them present only once. The sequencing sample was made of peripheral blood. The chain has TRBV4-3 and TRBJ2-2; D gene uncertain. The sequence was obtained from a woman aged 30 to 39 with COVID-19, enrolled during active disease. Written as DNA, the CDR3 is TGCGCCAGCAGCTCTACGAATGGTAACGGGGAGCTGTTTTTT. Its protein is CASSSTNGNGELFF.